This TCR beta chain was identified in a study of blood T cell repertoires in COVID-19 (dated by TCRdb to 2019 to 2021). In the study overall: Samples covering the acute and convalescent phases of COVID-19 were provided by collaborators in the United States, Italy and Spain. A de-identified subject ID, COVID-19 status, age in years and sex were almost always included in the sample metadata. The repertoires were released in a freely available public database intended as a resource for research on the immune response to SARS-CoV-2. Deeply sampled blood TCRbeta repertoires from subjects exposed to, actively infected with, or recovered from COVID-19 were included in the dataset. The material from the prospective study consisted of cDNA or gDNA derived from T cells, B-cell-depleted T cells, or PBMCs. Where available, HLA class I and class II types were obtained from metadata supplied by the sample provider rather than from assay-based typing. The samples were drawn from the first 160 participants of the ongoing ImmuneRACE study and from 1,254 subjects provided by 6 global collaborators. Study-level results and caveats: The quantity of clinical and demographic metadata differed by source and by participant and was supplied without curation.

A note on this clone: Its antigen specificity is not known. No qualities accompany the bases; no much larger clone lies one base away.

TCRbeta CDR3 regions were amplified from genomic DNA using the immunoSEQ Assay, a bias-controlled multiplex PCR. As for the authors' bioinformatics: Within the assay, amplification of reference gene primers was used to estimate how many nucleated cells each sample contained. Sequence reads were collapsed and filtered to measure the absolute abundance of every unique TCRbeta CDR3 rearrangement. For each sample, productive Simpson clonality was calculated as the square root of Simpson's diversity index over productive rearrangements. Not all clones reach the TCRdb copy of this immuneACCESS table, which keeps in-frame sequences only. Checked studies attribute under half of the gap to unresolved V genes and leave the rest unexplained. V and J calls and clone size follow that table, whereas D and trimming were derived from the DNA. A total of some 200,000 clones appear in this sample, 65% to 90% of them only once. Jointly, the top ten make up about 1.5% of the sample.

Another Seattle source contributed samples from volunteer blood donors who had recovered from COVID-19. Each collaborating institution followed its own protocols to collect whole blood in K2EDTA tubes. For TCRbeta analysis, collaborators shipped samples as frozen whole blood, isolated PBMCs, or DNA extracted from either of those sample types. This TCR came from a woman in her thirties or forties who had recovered from COVID-19. The sample taken for sequencing was peripheral blood.

The CDR3 here reads CASSDRGTRRNTQYF. In nucleotide form, the sequence is TGTGCCAGCAGCGACCGCGGGACTAGACGAAATACGCAGTATTTT. The chain uses TRBV7-2 and TRBJ2-3, with 8 bases in between that match TRBD2. V is trimmed back by 5 bases and J by 7 bases, and the junction contains 11 bases that no gene match accounts for. Taken from cysteine to phenylalanine, the CDR3 has 15 residues. Solely the CDR3 DNA is kept, with 45 bases framed from the first base. The germline V gene specifies SGHTA as CDR1 and FQGNSA as CDR2.